This T cell receptor (beta chain) was profiled in a study of OX40 agonist ivuxolimab in advanced cancers. General study points: Partial responders at 0.1-3.0 mg/kg had among the lowest clonal expansion.

Patients who had autoimmune disease history or got systemic immunosuppression were left out. The CDR3 runs 16 residues. Germline CDR1 and CDR2: SGHTA and FQGNSA. V lost 5 bases, J lost 1 base, and 14 bases lay in between. Clones were sequenced by immunoSEQ multiplex PCR, and TCRdb holds only the in-frame ones, with some missing. The table has roughly 65,000 clones, about 82% seen once; the top ten hold approximately 10%. Note on this clone: The antigen remains undetermined.

The specimen comprised CD4+ or CD8+ T cells sorted from blood, sampled in a trial of the OX40 agonist ivuxolimab. This chain links TRBV7-2 with TRBJ2-2, with a tentative D call TRBD1 (5 bases). This TCR was sampled from an adult with an advanced solid tumor such as melanoma, head and neck, liver or kidney cancer. The CDR3 DNA sequence: TGTGCCAGCAGCCTCCTAGGGGCGAAGAACACCGGGGAGCTGTTTTTT. It codes for CASSLLGAKNTGELFF.